Each of the 11 T cell receptor beta chains below was sequenced from the same sample in a study of cytomegalovirus exposure and HLA in healthy donors. With 60 Vbeta and 13 Jbeta primers, the PCR was carried out. Sequencing was performed with immunoSEQ multiplex PCR; in TCRdb, only in-frame clones are kept and a portion is missing. The data show some 98,000 clones, with roughly 76% seen just once and about 2.5% held by the top ten. Sequenced material: PBMCs. The receptors stem from a man aged 50 to 59 in good health and CMV-seronegative.

This clone was seen a few times. The chain couples TRBV7-3 to TRBJ2-5, with 7 bases matching TRBD2. CDR3 length equals 13 residues. The junction had 9 bases not matched to a gene; V was cut back by 10 bases and J by 4 bases. Germline V gene lookup returns CDR1 SGHTA and CDR2 FQGTGA. The CDR3 is CATSGVAGETQYF. CDR3 nucleotides: TGTGCCACCTCCGGTGTAGCGGGAGAGACCCAGTACTTC. The full variable domain, with the rest looked up from reference TRBV7-3 and TRBJ2-5, is GAGVSQTPSNKVTEKGKYVELRCDPISGHTALYWYRQSLGQGPEFLIYFQGTGAADDSGLPNDRFFAVRPEGSVSTLKIQRTERGDSAVYLCATSGVAGETQYFGPGTRLLVL.

A note on this clone: One end of the junction does not line up with germline, which may come from a read error. The chain has TRBV5-6 and TRBJ2-3, with D maybe TRBD2 (6 bases). The germline gives CDR1 SGHDT, CDR2 YYEEEE. The CDR3 covers 16 residues. The CDR3 reads CASSLEASEGTDMQYF. CDR3 bases: TGTGCCAGCAGCTTGGAGGCTAGCGAGGGCACAGATATGCAGTATTTT.

The V call is TRBV7-8, the J call TRBJ2-7; tentatively, D is TRBD2 (5 bases). In germline, CDR1 is SGHVS, CDR2 FQNEAQ. This CDR3 has 14 amino acids. V gave up 3 bases and J gave up 1 base, with 10 bases separating them. CDR3 amino acids: CASSLAGRSYEQYF. The CDR3 DNA follows: TGTGCCAGCAGCTTGGCGGGCAGATCCTACGAGCAGTACTTC.

This chain connects TRBV27 to TRBJ2-7; D is possibly TRBD2 (6 bases). V was cut by 4 bases and J by 7 bases, with 20 bases left in between. Per germline, CDR1 MNHEY and CDR2 SMNVEV (reference sequence). There are 15 residues in the CDR3. The CDR3 spells CASSSIGGPPGEQYF. DNA of the CDR3: TGTGCCAGCAGTTCCATCGGAGGGCCCCCGGGGGAGCAGTACTTC.

In this sample, this clone turned up a few times. V is TRBV19 and J is TRBJ1-1; D not certain. Deletions cut 0 bases from V and 8 bases from J, with 10 bases between. Looked up from germline, CDR1 is LNHDA and CDR2 is SQIVND (reference sequence). This CDR3 region has 13 residues. CDR3 sequence reads: CASSIDPPGEAFF. CDR3 sequence (DNA): TGTGCCAGTAGTATAGATCCCCCGGGGGAAGCTTTCTTT. Supplemented by reference TRBV19 and TRBJ1-1, the full variable domain reads DGGITQSPKYLFRKEGQNVTLSCEQNLNHDAMYWYRQDPGQGLRLIYYSQIVNDFQKGDIAEGYSVSREKKESFPLTVTSAQKNPTAFYLCASSIDPPGEAFFGQGTRLTVV.

This chain joins TRBV5-1 and TRBJ2-1; 8 nucleotides agree with TRBD2. J was trimmed by 2 bases and V by 4 bases; bases with no gene match: 5. CDR3 length: 15 amino acids. Germline values: CDR1 SGHRS, CDR2 YFSETQ. The CDR3 loop reads CASSLLAVTYNEQFF. The CDR3 nucleotides read TGCGCCAGCAGCCTACTAGCGGTTACCTACAATGAGCAGTTCTTC. The variable domain in full, with the rest retrieved from reference TRBV5-1 and TRBJ2-1, is KAGVTQTPRYLIKTRGQQVTLSCSPISGHRSVSWYQQTPGQGLQFLFEYFSETQRNKGNFPGRFSGRQFSNSRSEMNVSTLELGDSALYLCASSLLAVTYNEQFFGPGTRLTVL.

The V and J genes are TRBV4-1 and TRBJ2-7; unclear D gene. The V end was cut by 0 bases, the J end by 0 bases, with 12 bases between. The CDR3 runs to 16 residues. Germline lookup yields CDR1 MGHRA and CDR2 YSYEKL. The CDR3 DNA is TGCGCCAGCAGCCAAGATAGAACAGCCCACTCCTACGAGCAGTACTTC. Residues: CASSQDRTAHSYEQYF.

To note about this clone: Other DNA sequences in this sample translate to the same CDR3. The chain employs TRBV7-2 and TRBJ2-2, with D possibly matching TRBD2 (6 bases). The CDR3 runs to 15 residues. The germline V and J ends were trimmed by 5 bases and 1 base, with 11 bases remaining between them. The germline gives CDR1 SGHTA, CDR2 FQGNSA. CDR3 nucleotide sequence: TGTGCCAGCAGCGCGGGACTCAAGAACACCGGGGAGCTGTTTTTT. This codes for CASSAGLKNTGELFF. The full variable domain, with the rest looked up from reference TRBV7-2 and TRBJ2-2, is GAGVSQSPSNKVTEKGKDVELRCDPISGHTALYWYRQSLGQGLEFLIYFQGNSAPDKSGLPSDRFSAERTGGSVSTLTIQRTQQEDSAVYLCASSAGLKNTGELFFGEGSRLTVL.

This sequence joins TRBV7-9 and TRBJ1-2; D call uncertain. Looked up from germline, CDR1 is SEHNR and CDR2 is FQNEAQ (reference sequence). This CDR3 is 13 amino acids long. The V end was cut by 1 base, the J end by 4 bases, with 7 bases between. CDR3 amino acids: CASSLGEGYGYTF. The CDR3 DNA is TGTGCCAGCAGCTTAGGGGAGGGCTATGGCTACACCTTC.

This clone was observed a handful of times. The chain employs TRBV5-1 and TRBJ2-7, with no clear D. The CDR3 length is 13 residues. Trimming took off 4 bases at V and 2 bases at J, with 10 bases between the two ends. The germline CDR1 and CDR2 sequences are SGHRS and YFSETQ. The CDR3 here is CASSPEYTYEQYF. The CDR3 coding sequence is TGCGCCAGCAGCCCAGAATACACCTACGAGCAGTACTTC. Filled out from reference TRBV5-1 and TRBJ2-7, the complete variable domain reads KAGVTQTPRYLIKTRGQQVTLSCSPISGHRSVSWYQQTPGQGLQFLFEYFSETQRNKGNFPGRFSGRQFSNSRSEMNVSTLELGDSALYLCASSPEYTYEQYFGPGTRLTVT.

This clone was observed once. This sequence joins TRBV7-9 and TRBJ2-1, with 9 bases that match TRBD1. With 5 bases clipped from V and 8 bases from J, the junction kept 7 bases outside the gene matches. The CDR3 consists of 14 residues. From germline, CDR1 is SEHNR and CDR2 FQNEAQ (reference sequence). The CDR3 protein is CASSPGQGGDEQFF. DNA for the CDR3: TGTGCCAGCAGCCCGGGACAGGGTGGAGATGAGCAGTTCTTC.